The clone carrying this T cell receptor (beta chain) was counted ten times or more. The antigen is unknown. This sample is drawn from a study of response to subunit inactivated influenza vaccine. Findings of the study overall: The authors offered the suggestion that each seasonal influenza vaccination recruits few new T cells.

Each CDR3 protein is one row after TCRdb ran MiXCR on the RT-PCR reads. The sample holds fewer than 350,000 distinct CDR3 sequences, about a fifth seen once. This TCR derives from a man in his fifties or sixties who received an inactivated influenza vaccine. Sequencing used PBMCs from blood, obtained approximately 20 months after vaccination.

The CDR3 loop is CAISEIAGNEQFF. CDR3 coding DNA: TGTGCCATCAGTGAGATAGCGGGCAATGAGCAGTTCTTC. The genes are TRBV10-3 and TRBJ2-1; 7 bases align to TRBD2. The J segment lost 6 bases and the V segment lost 2 bases, leaving 1 base of the junction unmatched. The CDR3 is 13 amino acids. Germline CDR1 ENHRY, CDR2 SYGVKD.